The 10 T cell receptor beta chains below come from one sample, sequenced in a study of blood T cell repertoires in COVID-19. Measured with immunoSEQ multiplex PCR; TCRdb has only the in-frame clones, and not every one. The sample yields approximately 230,000 clones, 70% to 85% seen once. The specimen was peripheral blood. All receptors derive from a man older than 75 with acute or convalescent COVID-19.

The V and J genes are TRBV9 and TRBJ2-7; a weak D match, TRBD2 (5 bases). The V end was cut by 4 bases, the J end by 2 bases, with 19 bases between. The CDR3 is 16 amino acids. Germline-derived CDR1 and CDR2 are SGDLS and YYNGEE. The CDR3 DNA reads TGTGCCAGCAGCCCCCGGGCGGGCCCCGGGACCTACGAGCAGTACTTC. Residues: CASSPRAGPGTYEQYF.

A word on this clone: The sample carries other DNA sequences with the same CDR3. Written as DNA, the CDR3 is TGTGCCAGCTCCCCGGGAGGCGGAAGCTCCTACGAGCAGTACTTC. It codes for CASSPGGGSSYEQYF. This chain joins TRBV18 and TRBJ2-7; 7 bases are shared with TRBD2. This CDR3 has 15 residues. Germline-derived CDR1 and CDR2 are KGHSH and LQKENI. Trimming at V came to 6 bases and at J to 0 bases, leaving 8 bases not matched to a gene.

V and J are TRBV7-9 and TRBJ2-7; 7 nucleotides line up with TRBD2. The CDR3 totals 16 residues. Germline V CDR1 and CDR2: SEHNR, FQNEAQ (reference sequence). With 0 bases clipped from V and 2 bases from J, the junction kept 7 bases outside the gene matches. CDR3 bases: TGTGCCAGCAGCTTAGCCCTGGCGGGAGTCGCCTACGAGCAGTACTTC. This encodes CASSLALAGVAYEQYF.

This sequence joins TRBV21-1 and TRBJ1-4; the table's D call TRBD1 went unverified against the DNA. TRBV21-1 is given as a pseudogene. The CDR3 is 15 amino acids. The CDR3 is CASSKLGRVSEKLFF. The CDR3 bases are TGTGCCAGCAGCAAATTGGGCAGGGTCTCGGAAAAACTGTTTTTT.

This clone was counted a few times. The rearrangement joins TRBV27 to TRBJ1-5; TRBD1 is a possible D gene (5 bases). Germline CDR1 reads MNHEY; CDR2 reads SMNVEV (reference sequence). This CDR3 comprises 14 residues. The germline V and J ends were trimmed by 3 bases and 0 bases, with 6 bases remaining between them. This chain's CDR3 is CASSFGASNQPQHF. DNA for the CDR3: TGTGCCAGCAGTTTTGGGGCTAGCAATCAGCCCCAGCATTTT.

The chain recombines TRBV18 with TRBJ1-1; 10 bases fit TRBD1. The germline gives CDR1 KGHSH, CDR2 LQKENI. V lost 0 bases, J lost 0 bases, and 10 bases stayed unmatched. The CDR3 is 19 amino acids. The CDR3 DNA follows: TGTGCCAGCTCACCACCGCGGGCGGGACAGGGGTCAATGAACACTGAAGCTTTCTTT. Amino acid sequence: CASSPPRAGQGSMNTEAFF.

The chain links TRBV5-1 to TRBJ1-4; 7 bases map to TRBD1. J was trimmed by 3 bases and V by 0 bases; bases with no gene match: 5. This CDR3 spans 16 amino acids. The germline V gene encodes CDR1 SGHRS and CDR2 YFSETQ. In DNA, the CDR3 is TGCGCCAGCAGCTTGGCTGAAACAGGGGCTAATGAAAAACTGTTTTTT. It codes for CASSLAETGANEKLFF.

The V call is TRBV11-2, the J call TRBJ2-3; 8 bases are a match to TRBD1. CDR3 length: 18 amino acids. The V gene's germline CDR1 is SGHAT and CDR2 FQNNGV. Trimming at V came to 4 bases and at J to 3 bases, leaving 15 bases not matched to a gene. The CDR3 DNA reads as TGTGCCAGCAGCTGGACCGCCGCCGGGACAGGCGGAACAGATACGCAGTATTTT. This codes for CASSWTAAGTGGTDTQYF. Looking up the rest from reference TRBV11-2 and TRBJ2-3 gives the full variable domain: EAGVAQSPRYKIIEKRQSVAFWCNPISGHATLYWYQQILGQGPKLLIQFQNNGVVDDSQLPKDRFSAERLKGVDSTLKIQPAKLEDSAVYLCASSWTAAGTGGTDTQYFGPGTRLTVL.

The chain recombines TRBV4-1 with TRBJ2-1, with 8 bases aligning to TRBD1. This CDR3 is 16 amino acids long. Germline V lookup: CDR1 MGHRA, CDR2 YSYEKL. The V segment lost 3 bases and the J segment 7 bases; nucleotides outside the gene matches: 11. The CDR3 DNA reads TGCGCCAGCAGCCAGGCCGGACAGGGTCTGGGTAATGAGCAGTTCTTC. This codes for CASSQAGQGLGNEQFF.

This clone was detected only once. J is TRBJ2-1 and V is TRBV5-8; D is ambiguous. The germline gives CDR1 SGHTS, CDR2 YDEGEE. The CDR3 runs to 12 residues. V was clipped by 6 bases and J by 12 bases, with 16 bases between them. Here the CDR3 reads CASTLHRLRQFF. CDR3 nucleotides: TGTGCCAGCACCCTTCATCGACTTCGGCAGTTCTTC.